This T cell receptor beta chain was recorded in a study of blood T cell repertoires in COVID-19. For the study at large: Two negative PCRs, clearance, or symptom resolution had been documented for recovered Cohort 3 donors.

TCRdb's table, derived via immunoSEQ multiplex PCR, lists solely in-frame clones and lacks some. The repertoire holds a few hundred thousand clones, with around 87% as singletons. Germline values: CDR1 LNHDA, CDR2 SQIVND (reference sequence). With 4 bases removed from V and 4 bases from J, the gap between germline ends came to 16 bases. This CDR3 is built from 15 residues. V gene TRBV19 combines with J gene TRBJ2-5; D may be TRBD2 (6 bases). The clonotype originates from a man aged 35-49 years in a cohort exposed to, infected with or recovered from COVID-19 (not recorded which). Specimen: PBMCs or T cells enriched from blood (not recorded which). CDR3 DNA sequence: TGTGCCAGTAGTACATGGGGTGCCGGGGGAGAGACCCAGTACTTC. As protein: CASSTWGAGGETQYF.